The rows below give T cell receptor beta chains drawn from one sample of a study of cytomegalovirus exposure and HLA in healthy donors. Data came from immunoSEQ multiplex PCR; TCRdb stores just in-frame clones and leaves some out. The top ten clones hold 0.95% to 1.5% of a sample with 100,000 to 150,000 clones, 89% of them seen once. The sequenced material came from PBMCs. The receptors come from a woman aged 18-29 years in good health and CMV-seronegative. The CDR3 runs from the conserved cysteine through the conserved F or W. A D gene is named only where the DNA matches it firmly.

d_gene	v_gene	j_gene	CDR3aa	CDR3nt
.	TRBV14	TRBJ1-2	CASSQVAEGYTF	TGTGCCAGCAGCCAAGTGGCGGAAGGCTACACCTTC
.	TRBV6-1	TRBJ2-7	CASSSRPTQGEQYF	TGTGCCAGCAGTTCTCGGCCCACTCAGGGCGAGCAGTACTTC
.	TRBV6-1	TRBJ2-2	CASSALGQLNTGELFF	TGTGCCAGCAGTGCCCTTGGACAACTTAACACCGGGGAGCTGTTTTTT
TRBD1	TRBV7-8	TRBJ1-5	CASSLDWTGGQPQHF	TGTGCCAGCAGCTTAGACTGGACAGGGGGACAGCCCCAGCATTTT
.	TRBV14	TRBJ2-7	CASSLVDYEQYF	TGTGCCAGCAGTCTAGTCGACTACGAGCAGTACTTC
TRBD2	TRBV18	TRBJ2-7	CASSPASGGMGTYEQYF	TGTGCCAGCTCACCAGCTAGCGGGGGGATGGGAACCTACGAGCAGTACTTC
.	TRBV5-4	TRBJ2-3	CASRKAFVRTAEDTQYF	TGTGCCAGCAGAAAGGCATTTGTGAGGACAGCCGAAGATACGCAGTATTTT
.	TRBV5-1	TRBJ2-5	CASRLGVETQYF	TGCGCCAGCCGCCTAGGGGTAGAGACCCAGTACTTC
TRBD2	TRBV30	TRBJ2-2	CAWSVLAGGHTGELFF	TGTGCCTGGAGTGTACTAGCGGGGGGCCACACCGGGGAGCTGTTTTTT
.	TRBV13	TRBJ2-7	CASSLARLHYEQYF	TGTGCCAGCAGCTTAGCTAGACTACACTACGAGCAGTACTTC
TRBD1	TRBV2	TRBJ1-5	CASRDRALSNQPQHF	TGTGCCAGCAGGGACAGGGCCCTTAGCAATCAGCCCCAGCATTTT
TRBD1	TRBV6-1	TRBJ1-6	CASSVFGRQGLNSPLHF	TGTGCCAGCAGTGTCTTCGGGAGACAGGGCCTCAATTCACCCCTCCACTTT
TRBD1	TRBV6-5	TRBJ1-1	CASSRTGNTEAFF	TGTGCCAGCAGTAGGACAGGGAACACTGAAGCTTTCTTT